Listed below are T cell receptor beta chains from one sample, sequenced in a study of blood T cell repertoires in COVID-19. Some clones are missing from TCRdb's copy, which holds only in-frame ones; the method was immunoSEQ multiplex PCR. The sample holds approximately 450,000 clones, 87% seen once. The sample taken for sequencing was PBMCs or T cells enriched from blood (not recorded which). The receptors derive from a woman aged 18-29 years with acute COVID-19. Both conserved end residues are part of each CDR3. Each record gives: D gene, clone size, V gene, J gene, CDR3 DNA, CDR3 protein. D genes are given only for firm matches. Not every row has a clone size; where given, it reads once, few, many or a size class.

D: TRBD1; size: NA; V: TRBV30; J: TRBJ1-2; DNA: TGTGCCTGGACCAGGGACAGGAACTATGGCTACACCTTC; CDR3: CAWTRDRNYGYTF
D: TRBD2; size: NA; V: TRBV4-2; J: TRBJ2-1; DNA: TGTGCCAGCAGCCAAGCCACCGGGACTAGGGAGGGGAATGAGCAGTTCTTC; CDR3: CASSQATGTREGNEQFF
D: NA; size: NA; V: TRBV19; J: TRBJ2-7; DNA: TGTGCCAGTAGTATCCCACACTACGAGCAGTACTTC; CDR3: CASSIPHYEQYF
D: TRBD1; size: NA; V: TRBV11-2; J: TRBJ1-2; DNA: TGTGCCAGCAGCTTAGGGGGACAGGGTCGGGATGGCTACACCTTC; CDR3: CASSLGGQGRDGYTF
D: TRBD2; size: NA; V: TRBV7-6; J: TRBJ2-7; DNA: TGTGCCAGCAGCGGACCCCTGAGCGGGAGGGCCTACGAGCAGTACTTC; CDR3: CASSGPLSGRAYEQYF
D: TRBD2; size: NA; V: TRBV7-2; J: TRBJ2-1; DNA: TGTGCCAGCAGCGTGGGACTAGCGGGAGTAGGTGAGCAGTTCTTC; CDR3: CASSVGLAGVGEQFF
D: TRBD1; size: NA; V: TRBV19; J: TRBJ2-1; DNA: TGTGCCAGTAGCCCGACAGGGGAGACAATGGATGAGCAGTTCTTC; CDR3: CASSPTGETMDEQFF
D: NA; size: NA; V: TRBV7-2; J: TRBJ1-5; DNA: TGTGCCAGCAGCTTCTCAGGGGATAGCAATCAGCCCCAGCATTTT; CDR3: CASSFSGDSNQPQHF
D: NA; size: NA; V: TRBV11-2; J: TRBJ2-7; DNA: TGTGCCAGCAGCTTAGAGCCGGGTCCCTCCTACGAGCAGTACTTC; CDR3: CASSLEPGPSYEQYF
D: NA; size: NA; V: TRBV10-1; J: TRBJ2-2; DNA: TGCGCCAGCAGTGATGGTGGGGGGATGAGCACCGGGGAGCTGTTTTTT; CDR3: CASSDGGGMSTGELFF
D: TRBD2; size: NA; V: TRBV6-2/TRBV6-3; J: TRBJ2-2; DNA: TGTGCCAGCAGTTATCTAGCGGGGGGGCCAATCGGGGAGCTGTTTTTT; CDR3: CASSYLAGGPIGELFF
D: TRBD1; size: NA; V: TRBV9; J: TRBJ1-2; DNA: TGTGCCAGCAGCGTAGATGGGACAGGGACTTATGGCTACACCTTC; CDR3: CASSVDGTGTYGYTF
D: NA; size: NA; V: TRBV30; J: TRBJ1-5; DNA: TGTGCCTGGAACTATGGTTTCCAGCCCCAGCATTTT; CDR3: CAWNYGFQPQHF
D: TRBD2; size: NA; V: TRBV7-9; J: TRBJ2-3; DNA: TGTGCCAGCAGCCAAAAAAAAAGCGGGAGGGGCGCAGATACGCAGTATTTT; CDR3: CASSQKKSGRGADTQYF
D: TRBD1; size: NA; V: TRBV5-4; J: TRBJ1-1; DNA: TGTGCCAGCAGCCCTGCCGGGACAGGGCACACTGAAGCTTTCTTT; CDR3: CASSPAGTGHTEAFF
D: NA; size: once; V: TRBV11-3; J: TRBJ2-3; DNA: TGTGCCAGCAGCCCATCAGGGGAAGATACGCAGTATTTT; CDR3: CASSPSGEDTQYF
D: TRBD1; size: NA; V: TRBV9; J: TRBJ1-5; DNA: TGTGCCAGCAGCGTAGCGGGGGACAGGCAGCCCCAGCATTTT; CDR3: CASSVAGDRQPQHF
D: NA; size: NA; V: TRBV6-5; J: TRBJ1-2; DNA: TGTGCCGGGGGGGACCCCTCTCTTTATGGCTACACCTTC; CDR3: CAGGDPSLYGYTF
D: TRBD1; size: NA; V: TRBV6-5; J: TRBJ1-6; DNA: TGTGCCAGCAATAACAGGGGGCGCGGTTCACCCCTCCACTTT; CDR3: CASNNRGRGSPLHF
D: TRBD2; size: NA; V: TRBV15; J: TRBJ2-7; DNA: TGTGCCACCAGCAGAGGAGAAGGAGCGGGGATATCTTCCGAGCAGTACTTC; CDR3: CATSRGEGAGISSEQYF
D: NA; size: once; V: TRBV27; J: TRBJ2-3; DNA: TGTGCCAGCAGTAAGTCAGGGAGCACAGATACGCAGTATTTT; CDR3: CASSKSGSTDTQYF
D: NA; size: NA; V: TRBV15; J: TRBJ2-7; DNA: TGTGCCACCAGCAGAGACCGCGGGGCCAGTTTCGAGCAGTACTTC; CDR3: CATSRDRGASFEQYF
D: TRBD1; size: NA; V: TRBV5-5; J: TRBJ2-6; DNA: TGTGCCAGCAGCACCTTGTCGGGACAGGGGGCTGGGGCCAACGTCCTGACTTTC; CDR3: CASSTLSGQGAGANVLTF
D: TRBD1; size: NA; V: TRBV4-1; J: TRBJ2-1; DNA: TGCGCCAGCAGCCCAACCGGGACAGGGCAGTTCTTC; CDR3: CASSPTGTGQFF
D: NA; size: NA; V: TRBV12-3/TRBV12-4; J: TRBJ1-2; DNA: TGTGCCAGCAGTATCTCAGGGACTTATGGCTACACCTTC; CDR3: CASSISGTYGYTF
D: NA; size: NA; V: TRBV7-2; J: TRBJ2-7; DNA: TGTGCCAGCAGCTCCCCCGGAGCCGACGAGCAGTACTTC; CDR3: CASSSPGADEQYF
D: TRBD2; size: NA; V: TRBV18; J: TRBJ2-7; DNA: TGTGCCAGCTCACCACCTGCTAGCGGGACCTACGAGCAGTACTTC; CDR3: CASSPPASGTYEQYF
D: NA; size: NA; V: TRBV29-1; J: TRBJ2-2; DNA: TGCAGCGGACGAGACAGGCTAGAAGCCACCGGGGAGCTGTTTTTT; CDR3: CSGRDRLEATGELFF
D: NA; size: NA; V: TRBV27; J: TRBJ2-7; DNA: TGTGCCAGCAGTTTGGATAGCGGCTACGAGCAGTACTTC; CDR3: CASSLDSGYEQYF